This T cell receptor beta chain stems from a study of radiotherapy plus CTLA-4 blockade in lung cancer listed by TCRdb under 2018. Describing the broader study: Objective responses occurred in more than 15% of enrolled patients, and 31% achieved disease control. Overall study results and their limits: TCR clones derived from tumors expanded in peripheral blood after treatment with radiotherapy and ipilimumab. Increased serum interferon-beta after radiation, together with early dynamic changes in blood T cell clones, were reported to be the strongest predictors of response.

Per the germline V gene (reference sequence), MNHNY is the CDR1 and SVGAGI is the CDR2. The CDR3 runs 15 amino acids, cysteine and phenylalanine included. Here the CDR3 DNA is all that survives: 45 bases in frame from base 1. V is reduced by 6 bases and J by 4 bases, leaving a spacing of 18 bases between them. Regarding this clone: Its binding antigen is unknown. Base quality data are lacking; no much larger clone is found one base away.

Libraries came from the immunoSEQ multiplex PCR assay. What TCRdb holds here is the immuneACCESS table cut down to in-frame rearrangements. Part of the clones is not present; checked against another copy, under half of the missing clones reflect an unresolved V gene, and the others are unexplained. In this sample the table shows under 20,000 clones, roughly 86% of which occur a single time. The biggest ten clones account for 20% to 30% of the sample. In this study, focal radiation therapy paired with CTLA-4 blockade (ipilimumab) was tested in patients who had chemo-refractory metastatic non-small-cell lung cancer.

The sequences come from peripheral blood, collected from a patient treated with radiotherapy plus ipilimumab. The receptor was derived from a human donor with non-small cell lung cancer whose response to radiotherapy plus ipilimumab could not be evaluated. The chain employs TRBV6-6 and TRBJ1-2; the D gene is unclear. The nucleotide sequence is TGTGCCAGCAGCCCTGACATCGGGAGGTCCTATGGCTACACCTTC. Its translation reads: CASSPDIGRSYGYTF.